The 18 T cell receptor beta chains reported below all come from one sample, sequenced in a study of breast tumors, draining lymph nodes, adjacent tissues. MiXCR, applied by TCRdb to the multiplex PCR reads, yields one record per CDR3 protein. The sample records around 130,000 distinct CDR3 sequences, just under 20% being singletons. Axillary draining lymph nodes of breast cancer patients supplied the node samples. Sequenced: axillary lymph node tissue. The receptors were gathered from a female donor with breast cancer. Some clones in this sample may be carry-over from other donors' samples.

This clonotype occurred many times. V usage is TRBV5-1 and J usage is TRBJ2-7, with D tentatively TRBD1 (6 bases). Trimming removed 4 bases from V and 2 bases from J, with 13 bases in between. This CDR3 region has 14 residues. Germline V gene data show CDR1 as SGHRS and CDR2 as YFSETQ. The CDR3: CASSPGDGAYEQYF. The CDR3 DNA follows: TGCGCCAGCAGCCCAGGGGACGGGGCCTACGAGCAGTACTTC.

This clonotype was picked up many times. The chain is built from TRBV7-2 and TRBJ2-5; D ambiguous. Germline CDR1 reads SGHTA; CDR2 reads FQGNSA. The ends were cut back, 4 bases at V and 5 bases at J, with 23 bases in the middle. The CDR3 extends over 17 amino acids. The CDR3 loop is CASSSTFPGSQRETQYF. The CDR3, as DNA: TGTGCCAGCAGCTCAACTTTCCCGGGTTCCCAAAGGGAGACCCAGTACTTC.

The CDR3 coding sequence is TGTGCCAGCTCACCTCGGACAGACAGGAGTTCACCCCTCCACTTT. Translation: CASSPRTDRSSPLHF. The chain employs TRBV18 and TRBJ1-6; D is possibly TRBD1 (6 bases). The germline CDR1 and CDR2 sequences are KGHSH and LQKENI. The length of the CDR3 is 15 residues. Deletions cut 3 bases from V and 9 bases from J, with 15 bases between.

On this clonotype: This may stem from a read error, because a much larger clone lies one nucleotide away. The rearrangement links TRBV12-3 or TRBV12-4 to TRBJ1-2, with a possible D match to TRBD1 (5 bases). The V gene lost 1 base and the J gene lost 9 bases, with 6 bases spanning the gap. The CDR3 is 11 amino acids. Here the CDR3 reads CASSLGGSYTF. The CDR3 coding sequence is TGTGCCAGCAGTTTAGGGGGCAGCTACACCTTC.

In regard to this clonotype: A much larger clone is a single base away; this may be a read error. The chain carries TRBV5-1 and TRBJ2-5, with D maybe TRBD2 (7 bases). Per germline, CDR1 SGHRS and CDR2 YFSETQ. The CDR3 extends over 15 amino acids. The CDR3 DNA reads TGCGCCGGCAGCCTGGGATGGGGGGGGCGTGAGACCCAGTACTTC. Residues: CAGSLGWGGRETQYF.

As to this clonotype: A much larger clone lies one base from this, so it may be a read error. This chain links TRBV5-1 with TRBJ2-2; D remains ambiguous. This CDR3 spans 14 amino acids. Germline-derived CDR1 and CDR2 are SGHRS and YFSETQ. Here the CDR3 DNA reads TGCGCCGGCAGCCCCTACACGAACACCGGGGAGCTGTTTTTT. This sequence encodes CAGSPYTNTGELFF.

The table lists this clonotype with a few counts. The V gene is TRBV5-1, the J gene TRBJ2-2, with TRBD2 identical over 7 bases. The junction had 2 bases not matched to a gene; V was cut back by 2 bases and J by 1 base. Germline assignment: CDR1 SGHRS and CDR2 YFSETQ. CDR3 length: 15 amino acids. CDR3 DNA: TGCGCCAGCAGCTTTTCGGGGGGGAACACCGGGGAGCTGTTTTTT. Translating gives CASSFSGGNTGELFF.

A word on this clonotype: A much larger clone sits a single nucleotide away, making a read error possible. The chain couples TRBV5-1 to TRBJ2-2; the D is unclear. This CDR3 has 15 amino acids. Germline-derived CDR1 and CDR2 are SGHRS and YFSETQ. This CDR3 reads CASGLSLENTGELFF. Written as DNA, the CDR3 is TGCGCCAGCGGCTTATCTCTAGAGAACACCGGGGAGCTGTTTTTT.

Comment on this clonotype: A much larger clone sits a single nucleotide away, making a read error possible. The V and J genes are TRBV19 and TRBJ1-2, with D possibly matching TRBD1 (6 bases). V lost 5 bases and J lost 2, with 21 bases in between. Germline loops: CDR1 LNHDA, CDR2 SQIVND (reference sequence). The CDR3 loop spans 17 amino acids. The DNA for the CDR3 is TGTGCCAGTAGTCCCCCGGGCCGCCAGGGACACAACTATGGCTACACCTTC. Translation gives CASSPPGRQGHNYGYTF.

This clonotype was counted many times. This chain joins TRBV5-6 and TRBJ2-7; 9 positions agree with TRBD1. Trimming cost V 4 bases and J 2 bases; bases outside gene matches: 4. The CDR3 runs 14 residues. The germline V gene encodes CDR1 SGHDT and CDR2 YYEEEE. This chain's CDR3 is CASSQQGAPYEQYF. CDR3 bases: TGTGCCAGCAGCCAACAGGGGGCCCCCTACGAGCAGTACTTC.

To note about this clonotype: One base away lies a much larger clone, so this may be a sequencing read error. The chain carries TRBV14 and TRBJ2-7; TRBD2 might be the D (6 bases). V was pared by 1 base and J by 6 bases, with 10 bases between. Germline V gives CDR1 SGHDN, CDR2 FVKESK. The CDR3 is 13 residues long. CDR3 loop: CASSQGGVGEQYF. CDR3 nucleotide sequence: TGTGCCAGCAGCCAAGGGGGGGTCGGCGAGCAGTACTTC.

This clonotype came up many times. The chain employs TRBV30 and TRBJ2-7; possibly TRBD1 or TRBD2 for D (6 bases each). This CDR3 has 14 residues. Per germline, CDR1 GTSNPN and CDR2 SVGIG (reference sequence). In DNA, the CDR3 is TGTGCGGGGGGCGGGCGCAGGAGCTCCTACGAGCAGTACTTC. Translated: CAGGGRRSSYEQYF.

Points on this clonotype: Its ends do not fully match the called genes, so a read error is possible. This sequence joins TRBV9 and TRBJ1-4; a weak D match, TRBD1 (5 bases). Germline V lookup: CDR1 SGDLS, CDR2 YYNGEE. This CDR3 region has 16 residues. The DNA for the CDR3 is TGTGCCAGCAACGTAGATGGTGCAGGGATTAATGAGAAACTGTTTTTT. This codes for CASNVDGAGINEKLFF.

The sample holds many counts of this clonotype. The V and J genes are TRBV2 and TRBJ1-6; D not certain. CDR1 is SNHLY and CDR2 is FYNNEI in the germline V gene. Trimming removed 4 bases at V and 6 bases at J, with 13 bases between. This CDR3 is 15 amino acids long. The CDR3 nucleotides read TGTGCCAGCAGTGCCTCTCCCACGTCTAATTCACCCCTCCACTTT. Its translation is CASSASPTSNSPLHF.

This clonotype was picked up many times. The chain couples TRBV6-6 to TRBJ2-7; D possibly corresponds to TRBD2 (6 bases). V lost 1 base and J 7 bases, leaving 8 bases between the germline ends. CDR3 length: 12 residues. CDR1 MNHNY and CDR2 SVGAGI come from the germline V gene (reference sequence). The CDR3 bases are TGTGCCAGCAGTTACTACGGGGGTGAGCAGTACTTC. Amino acid sequence: CASSYYGGEQYF.

This clonotype appeared many times. This sequence joins TRBV20-1 and TRBJ2-7, with 7 bases that match TRBD1. The CDR3 covers 13 residues. Losses at the gene ends were 4 bases for V and 5 bases for J; bases not matched to a gene: 8. Germline CDR1 DFQATT, CDR2 SNEGSKA (reference sequence). The CDR3 DNA reads as TGCAGTGCTACAGGACAGGCGGAACACGAGCAGTACTTC. This sequence encodes CSATGQAEHEQYF.

This clonotype was seen at least ten times. The genes are TRBV14 and TRBJ1-2; unclear D gene. The length of the CDR3 is 13 residues. Germline assignment: CDR1 SGHDN and CDR2 FVKESK. With 2 bases removed from V and 8 bases from J, the gap between germline ends came to 12 bases. CDR3 DNA: TGTGCCAGCAGCCAATCCCGGGGAGGAGGCTACACCTTC. This codes for CASSQSRGGGYTF.

At least ten counts were recorded for this clonotype. The chain joins TRBV9 to TRBJ2-1; D perhaps matches TRBD2 (5 bases). V lost 1 base to trimming and J lost 6 bases, with 11 bases between them. Germline V lookup: CDR1 SGDLS, CDR2 YYNGEE. This CDR3 has 14 residues. CDR3 DNA: TGTGCCAGCAGCGTACGCCAGGACTCCAATGAGCAGTTCTTC. As protein: CASSVRQDSNEQFF.